These 9 T cell receptor beta chains share one sample of origin, sequenced in a study of T cells after yellow fever vaccination (dated by TCRdb to the late 2010s). To prepare the library, 5' RACE was applied. Sequencing instrument: Illumina HiSeq 2500. TCRdb handled the public reads itself, with Q25 trimming in fastp and clone calling in MiXCR, and kept productive beta chains. Rows with a matching CDR3 protein are joined into one entry that keeps the most common DNA and genes. Here the sample has just under 600,000 distinct CDR3 sequences; roughly 13% occur a single time. Over 12% of the sample is taken by the ten largest. Interpreted using the paper, the treatment or condition label stands for: live attenuated yellow fever vaccine strain. The specimen was PBMCs, collected on the day of the yellow fever booster vaccination. These receptors all stem from a young man who received the YFV17D yellow fever vaccine.

The V call is TRBV6-1, the J call TRBJ1-6, with 8 bases that match TRBD1. CDR3 size: 14 residues. Trimming removed 5 bases from V and 9 bases from J; junction bases left unmatched: 6. Per germline, CDR1 MNHNS and CDR2 SASEGT. CDR3 region: CASSTWTGSSPLHF. For the CDR3, the DNA is TGTGCCAGCAGTACCTGGACAGGGTCTTCACCCCTCCACTTT.

The V gene is TRBV3-1, the J gene TRBJ2-7, with D perhaps matching TRBD1 (6 bases). This CDR3 has 16 amino acids. Germline values: CDR1 LGHDT, CDR2 YNNKEL (reference sequence). V was trimmed by 1 base and J by 3 bases, leaving 16 bases between them. The chain's CDR3 is CASSQGTAYSFYEQYF. The DNA for the CDR3 is TGTGCCAGCAGCCAAGGGACAGCATATTCCTTCTACGAGCAGTACTTC.

This clonotype was seen a handful of times. The rearrangement joins TRBV14 to TRBJ2-5; D possibly corresponds to TRBD2 (6 bases). Germline V CDR1 and CDR2: SGHDN, FVKESK. The CDR3 consists of 17 residues. The V end was cut by 4 bases, the J end by 2 bases, with 20 bases between. The CDR3 nucleotides are TGTGCCAGCAGCCCCTGGCCGACGGGAGCCGGTCAAGAGACCCAGTACTTC. Its protein product is CASSPWPTGAGQETQYF.

This clonotype was picked up a small number of times. The chain links TRBV6-2 or TRBV6-3 to TRBJ2-2, with D unresolved. The CDR3 has 13 amino acids. The V end lost 7 bases, the J end lost 8 bases, and 14 bases lay between the germline ends. CDR1 is MNHEY, CDR2 SVGEGT, per germline. The CDR3 coding sequence is TGTGCCAGCACTCGTAGGGAATTTGGGGAGCTGTTTTTT. Its protein product is CASTRREFGELFF.

The chain couples TRBV15 to TRBJ2-5, with a weak D call TRBD1 (5 bases). The ends were cut back, 4 bases at V and 5 bases at J, with 17 bases in the middle. This CDR3 is built from 15 residues. CDR1 is LNHNV, CDR2 YYDKDF, per germline (reference sequence). The DNA for the CDR3 is TGTGCCACCAGCAAACAGGACCAAAGAAGTGAGACCCAGTACTTC. Encoded protein: CATSKQDQRSETQYF. The full variable domain, completed using reference TRBV15 and TRBJ2-5, is DAMVIQNPRYQVTQFGKPVTLSCSQTLNHNVMYWYQQKSSQAPKLLFHYYDKDFNNEADTPDNFQSRRPNTSFCFLDIRSPGLGDTAMYLCATSKQDQRSETQYFGPGTRLLVL.

This clonotype was seen just once. The V gene is TRBV11-3, the J gene TRBJ2-1, with TRBD2 as a possible D gene (6 bases). V lost 0 bases, J lost 10 bases, and 16 bases lay in between. Germline assignment: CDR1 SGHNT and CDR2 YENEEA. The CDR3 consists of 15 residues. CDR3 protein: CASSLDRGPGVEQFF. The DNA of the CDR3 is TGTGCCAGCAGCTTAGATCGCGGGCCGGGGGTAGAGCAGTTCTTC.

This chain connects TRBV7-6 to TRBJ2-2; 12 nucleotides agree with TRBD2. J was trimmed by 7 bases and V by 1 base; bases with no gene match: 7. The CDR3 loop spans 17 amino acids. Germline lookup yields CDR1 SGHVS and CDR2 FNYEAQ. Here the CDR3 reads CASSLGRLAGDLGELFF. The DNA for the CDR3 is TGTGCCAGCAGCTTAGGCCGACTAGCGGGAGACCTCGGGGAGCTGTTTTTT.

The V call is TRBV3-1, the J call TRBJ2-1, with D possibly being TRBD1 or TRBD2 (6 bases each). The CDR3 has 16 amino acids. Germline CDR1 reads LGHDT; CDR2 reads YNNKEL (reference sequence). With 1 base removed from V and 0 bases from J, the gap between germline ends came to 10 bases. The CDR3 here is CASSQGGAISYNEQFF. The DNA for the CDR3 is TGTGCCAGCAGCCAAGGGGGGGCCATCTCCTACAATGAGCAGTTCTTC.

This chain uses TRBV6-2 or TRBV6-3 with TRBJ2-1; the match to TRBD1 covers 8 bases. The CDR3 runs to 15 residues. CDR1 MNHEY and CDR2 SVGEGT come from the germline V gene. The ends lost 5 bases at V and 4 bases at J; junction bases unmatched: 7. The chain's CDR3 is CASSEDRVGYNEQFF. The CDR3 DNA sequence: TGTGCCAGCAGTGAGGACAGGGTGGGTTACAATGAGCAGTTCTTC.